This T cell receptor beta chain came from a study of blood T cell repertoires in COVID-19. Looking at the study overall: Acute and convalescent COVID-19 specimens originated in the United States, Italy and Spain. Sample material is recorded as cDNA or gDNA derived from T cells, B-cell-depleted T cells, or PBMCs.

CDR3 size: 17 residues. Losses at the gene ends were 3 bases for V and 7 bases for J; bases not matched to a gene: 7. From germline, CDR1 is MGHDK and CDR2 SYGVNS. Per the authors' pipeline: It was from reference gene primer amplification that nucleated cell counts were estimated. Libraries were prepared by immunoSEQ multiplex PCR; TCRdb keeps only in-frame clonotypes and omits some of them. Clone size and V and J calls were adopted from that table, with D and trimming inferred from the DNA. The top ten clones hold 3.7% of a sample with about 120,000 clones, about 88% of them seen once. The sequencing input was peripheral blood. The clonotype comes from a man between 50 and 59 years old with active COVID-19. The V call is TRBV25-1, the J call TRBJ2-2; 14 bases fit TRBD2. CDR3 nucleotide sequence: TGTGCCAGCAGTGACCTGGGACTAGCGGGAGTTAGCGGGGAGCTGTTTTTT. Protein: CASSDLGLAGVSGELFF.